This T cell receptor (beta chain) was obtained from a study of OX40 agonist ivuxolimab in advanced cancers. About the research overall: The drug used for patients, ivuxolimab, was an agonistic anti-OX40 (CD134) antibody. Eligibility admitted prior anti-PD-1, anti-PD-L1 or anti-CTLA-4 therapy; 30% to 40% had some.

To note about this clone: The antigen is unknown.

Clones were read by immunoSEQ multiplex PCR, and TCRdb kept only the in-frame ones, dropping some. The sample holds some 17,000 clones, roughly 90% seen once. Autoimmune disease history or systemic immunosuppression meant exclusion. Points from the study as a whole: More expanded clones were seen, on average, in CD8+ T cells than in CD4+.

Per the germline V gene, CDR1 is LGHNT and CDR2 is FRNRAP. The V segment lost 0 bases and the J segment 4 bases; nucleotides outside the gene matches: 4. The CDR3 runs to 15 residues. The V gene is TRBV12-5, the J gene TRBJ2-5; 8 bases match TRBD1. The material sequenced was CD4+ or CD8+ T cells sorted from blood, taken in a trial of the OX40 agonist ivuxolimab. The source is an adult with an advanced solid tumor such as melanoma, head and neck, liver or kidney cancer. The DNA of the CDR3 is TGTGCTAGTGGTTTGGTATTAGACAGGGGAGAGACCCAGTACTTC. It encodes CASGLVLDRGETQYF.